This T cell receptor (beta chain) is from a study of human T cells and chemical hapten exposure. V lost 6 bases to trimming and J lost 6 bases; unmatched junction nucleotides: 5. CDR1 and CDR2 from the germline V gene are DFQATT and SNEGSKA (reference sequence). The CDR3 runs 14 residues. TCRdb recomputed calls from the RACE reads with MiXCR, one row per CDR3 protein. Of approximately 80,000 distinct CDR3 sequences detected, around 10% appear once; the ten largest clones hold about 4.2%. Time point reported: patch test 1, 2 weeks after DPC sensitization. As to treatment: therapeutic diphenylcyclopropenone sensitization with weekly scalp DPC. The donor pool consisted of alopecia patients aged 18 to 70 years, considered suitable for DPC.

The chain recombines TRBV20-1 with TRBJ1-6; 10 positions agree with TRBD1. Specimen: whole blood, collected in connection with sensitization to the hapten diphenylcyclopropenone (DPC). The clonotype was recovered from a woman aged 45 to 65 with alopecia areata. Some clones in this sample may be carry-over from other donors' samples. The CDR3 is CSAWTGGLNSPLHF. The CDR3 bases are TGCAGTGCGTGGACAGGGGGACTTAATTCACCCCTCCACTTT.